These T cell receptor beta chains were read from a single sample in a study of neurological immune-mediated disorders. TCRdb ran MiXCR on the 5' RACE reads and lists one entry per CDR3 protein. Of 50,000 to 80,000 distinct CDR3 sequences in the sample, roughly 4.3% were seen once. Sequences were obtained from PBMCs. These receptor sequences come from a man aged 25 to 45 with multiple sclerosis. CDR3s include the opening cysteine and the closing phenylalanine or tryptophan. The order of the fields is clone size, V gene, J gene, D gene, CDR3 DNA, CDR3 protein. The D gene is left open where the match is weak. Not every row has a clone size; where given, it reads once, few, many or a size class.

many	TRBV5-1	TRBJ2-2	.	TGCGCCAGCAGCGGAACCCCGACTAGTGGTTTTACCGGGGAGCTGTTTTTT	CASSGTPTSGFTGELFF
many	TRBV3-1	TRBJ2-5	.	TGTGCCAGCAGCCAAGAGGCCTACCAAGAGACCCAGTACTTC	CASSQEAYQETQYF
.	TRBV12-3/TRBV12-4	TRBJ1-4	TRBD1	TGTGCCAGCAGTTTAGGAGGACAGGGGAGATGGAAACTGTTTTTT	CASSLGGQGRWKLFF
many	TRBV5-1	TRBJ2-2	TRBD2	TGCGCCAGCAGCCTTAGCGGGGGGGCGGACGCCGGGGAGCTGTTTTTT	CASSLSGGADAGELFF
many	TRBV10-2	TRBJ1-5	.	TGCGCCAGCAGTGACTCCGGGCAGAGGAATCAGCCCCAGCATTTT	CASSDSGQRNQPQHF
many	TRBV7-6	TRBJ2-7	.	TGTGCCAGCAGCCGAGAACCTCACTACGAGCAGTACTTC	CASSREPHYEQYF
few	TRBV4-1	TRBJ1-1	.	TGCGCCAGCAGCCCTTTCCAGGGAGAGGGCACTGAAGCTTTCTTT	CASSPFQGEGTEAFF
few	TRBV20-1	TRBJ1-2	.	TGCAGTGCTCTGGCAGCCGGTGCTAACTATGGCTACACCTTC	CSALAAGANYGYTF
many	TRBV11-2	TRBJ1-2	.	TGTGCCAGCAGCTTAACAGGGTTGGAGGGCTACACCTTC	CASSLTGLEGYTF
few	TRBV5-1	TRBJ1-5	TRBD1	TGCGCCAGCAGCTTGGGGACAGGCGTCAATCAGCCCCAGCATTTT	CASSLGTGVNQPQHF
many	TRBV9	TRBJ2-5	.	TGTGCCAGCGGGAGGGGCCGGGGGGCAGGAGAGACCCAGTACTTC	CASGRGRGAGETQYF
few	TRBV5-1	TRBJ1-1	.	TGCGCCAGCAGACCGGGATTAGCGAACACTGAAGCTTTCTTT	CASRPGLANTEAFF
few	TRBV15	TRBJ1-1	TRBD1	TGTGCCACCAGCAGAGGACAGGGGAAGGTCACTGAAGCTTTCTTT	CATSRGQGKVTEAFF
many	TRBV13	TRBJ2-3	.	TGTGCCAGCAGCTTTGGGAACATCCCCGGAGATACGCAGTATTTT	CASSFGNIPGDTQYF
few	TRBV12-3/TRBV12-4	TRBJ1-5	.	TGTGCCAGCAGTTCGGACCCCAATCAGCCCCAGCATTTT	CASSSDPNQPQHF
many	TRBV11-2	TRBJ2-3	.	TGTGCCAGCAGCTTAGGGGCGGGAAGCACAGATACGCAGTATTTT	CASSLGAGSTDTQYF
many	TRBV5-1	TRBJ2-5	TRBD1	TGCGCCAGCAGCCAGCAAGACAGGGGCCCACAAGAGACCCAGTACTTC	CASSQQDRGPQETQYF
many	TRBV18	TRBJ1-2	.	TGTGCCAGCTCACCCCAAGGGGGGGTCTATGGCTACACCTTC	CASSPQGGVYGYTF
.	TRBV20-1	TRBJ2-2	.	TGCAGTGCTAGTAGTCCGGGGAGGTTAACCGGGGAGCTGTTTTTT	CSASSPGRLTGELFF
.	TRBV15	TRBJ1-1	TRBD1	TGTGTCACCAGCAGGGGAAGGGGGACGATTTGGAAACAGGGGACGAACACTGAAGCTTTCTTT	CVTSRGRGTIWKQGTNTEAFF
many	TRBV11-2	TRBJ2-1	TRBD2	TGTGCCAGCAGCTCGGGACTAGCGGGGGGAACTAGCTCCTACAATGAGCAGTTCTTC	CASSSGLAGGTSSYNEQFF
many	TRBV5-1	TRBJ1-2	.	TGCGCCAGCAGCTTGGAGGTTTGGGACTATGGCTACACCTTC	CASSLEVWDYGYTF
many	TRBV7-2	TRBJ2-7	.	TGTGCCAGCAGCGCTAGAAAGCACTCCTACGAGCAGTACTTC	CASSARKHSYEQYF
.	TRBV5-1	TRBJ1-1	.	TGCGCCAGCAGCTTAGTATCCAACACTGAAGCTTTCTTT	CASSLVSNTEAFF
many	TRBV5-4	TRBJ1-1	.	TGTGCCAGCCACCCTGGGGGTCTGAACACTGAAGCTTTCTTT	CASHPGGLNTEAFF
many	TRBV12-3/TRBV12-4	TRBJ1-1	TRBD1	TGTGCCAGCAGACAAAAGGACAGGGTATACACTGAAGCTTTCTTT	CASRQKDRVYTEAFF
many	TRBV12-3/TRBV12-4	TRBJ1-1	.	TGTGCCAGCAGTACCCCTCCACAGGGCAACACTGAAGCTTTCTTT	CASSTPPQGNTEAFF
.	TRBV7-9	TRBJ2-7	.	TGTGCCAGCAGACCCACAGGGTACAGCTACGAGCAGTACTTC	CASRPTGYSYEQYF
.	TRBV10-2	TRBJ1-1	.	TGCGCCAGCGGTGAGGTGAGGAACACTGAAGCTTTCTTT	CASGEVRNTEAFF
many	TRBV11-1	TRBJ2-3	.	TGTGCCAGCAGCTTAATGCAGCTTAGCACAGATACGCAGTATTTT	CASSLMQLSTDTQYF
.	TRBV9	TRBJ1-2	TRBD1	TGTGCCAGCAGCCTACAGGGGCCAGGATTCTATGGCTACACCTTC	CASSLQGPGFYGYTF
many	TRBV12-3/TRBV12-4	TRBJ1-4	.	TGTGCCAGCAGAAAGTTATCGACTAATGAAAAACTGTTTTTT	CASRKLSTNEKLFF
many	TRBV25-1	TRBJ2-7	.	TGTGCCAGCAGTGAAGAGGGGGCGGGGTACGAGCAGTACTTC	CASSEEGAGYEQYF
few	TRBV27	TRBJ2-7	TRBD1	TGTGCCAGCAGTTTGGTCGGGACAGGGGGCCACGAGCAGTACTTC	CASSLVGTGGHEQYF
many	TRBV5-6	TRBJ2-3	.	TGTGCCAGCAGCTTGGAGCTAACAGATACGCAGTATTTT	CASSLELTDTQYF
few	TRBV4-1	TRBJ1-5	.	TGCGCCAGCAGCCGGCAAGTTTTTCAGCCCCAGAATTTT	CASSRQVFQPQNF
few	TRBV6-5	TRBJ1-2	.	TGTGCCAGCAGTTACTCGAGGGATGGCTACACCTTC	CASSYSRDGYTF
.	TRBV5-1	TRBJ1-1	.	TGCGCCAGCAGCTTGGCTTCGTCCATGAACACTGAAGCTTTCTTT	CASSLASSMNTEAFF
many	TRBV29-1	TRBJ1-1	.	TGCAGCGCTACGACAGGGAACACTGAAGCTTTCTTT	CSATTGNTEAFF
many	TRBV27	TRBJ1-6	.	TGTGCCAGCAAAGACAGGCATAATTCACCCCTCCACTTT	CASKDRHNSPLHF
many	TRBV5-1	TRBJ1-1	TRBD1	TGCGCCAGCAGCTTTTCTACAGGGGGAAATACTGAAGCTTTCTTT	CASSFSTGGNTEAFF
many	TRBV30	TRBJ2-3	.	TGTGCCTGGAGTGTTCGTTGGGGGGCCAGCACAGATACGCAGTATTTT	CAWSVRWGASTDTQYF
many	TRBV3-1	TRBJ1-1	.	TGTGCCAGCAGCCACGCCGGGACGGATGAAGCTTTCTTT	CASSHAGTDEAFF
few	TRBV6-6	TRBJ2-1	TRBD2	TGTGCCAGCAGTCCCCGGACTAGCGGTGAGCAGTTCTTC	CASSPRTSGEQFF
many	TRBV10-3	TRBJ1-4	.	TGTGCCATCAGATCAGAGGCAGGGGTCGGAAAACTGTTTTTT	CAIRSEAGVGKLFF